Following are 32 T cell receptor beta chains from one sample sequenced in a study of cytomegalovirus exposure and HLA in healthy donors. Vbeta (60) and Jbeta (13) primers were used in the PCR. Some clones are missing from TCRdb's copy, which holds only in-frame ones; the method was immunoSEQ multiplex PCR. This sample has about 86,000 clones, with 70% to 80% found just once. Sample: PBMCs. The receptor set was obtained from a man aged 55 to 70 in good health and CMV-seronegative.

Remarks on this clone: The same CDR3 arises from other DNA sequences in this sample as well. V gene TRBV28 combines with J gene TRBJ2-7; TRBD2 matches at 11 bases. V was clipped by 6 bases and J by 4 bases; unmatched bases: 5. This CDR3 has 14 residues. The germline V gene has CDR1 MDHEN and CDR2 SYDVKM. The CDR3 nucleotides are TGTGCCAGCAGCCTAGCGGGAGGACCTTACGAGCAGTACTTC. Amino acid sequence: CASSLAGGPYEQYF.

DNA for the CDR3: TGTGCCAGCAGCCCTAGCGGGGGGTTTAAGAATGAGCAGTTCTTC. It translates to CASSPSGGFKNEQFF. The chain employs TRBV7-9 and TRBJ2-1; 11 bases are shared with TRBD2. J gave up 7 bases and V 5 bases, and 7 bases lay outside the gene matches. This CDR3 has 15 amino acids. Germline-derived CDR1 and CDR2 are SEHNR and FQNEAQ (reference sequence).

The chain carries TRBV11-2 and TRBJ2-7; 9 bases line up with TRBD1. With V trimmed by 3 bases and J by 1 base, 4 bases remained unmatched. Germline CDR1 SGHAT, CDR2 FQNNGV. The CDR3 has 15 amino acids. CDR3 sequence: CASSLEQGASYEQYF. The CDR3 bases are TGTGCCAGCAGCTTGGAACAGGGGGCGTCCTACGAGCAGTACTTC.

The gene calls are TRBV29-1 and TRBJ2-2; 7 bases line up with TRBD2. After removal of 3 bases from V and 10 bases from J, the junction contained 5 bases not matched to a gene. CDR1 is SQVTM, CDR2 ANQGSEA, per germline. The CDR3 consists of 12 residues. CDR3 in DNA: TGCAGCGTTGATGGGGCGGGAGAGGAGCTGTTTTTT. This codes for CSVDGAGEELFF.

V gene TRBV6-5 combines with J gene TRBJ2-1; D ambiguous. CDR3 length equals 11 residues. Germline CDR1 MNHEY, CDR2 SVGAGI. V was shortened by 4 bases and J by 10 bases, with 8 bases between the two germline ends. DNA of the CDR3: TGTGCCAGCAGTTCGACACACGAGCAGTTCTTC. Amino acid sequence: CASSSTHEQFF.

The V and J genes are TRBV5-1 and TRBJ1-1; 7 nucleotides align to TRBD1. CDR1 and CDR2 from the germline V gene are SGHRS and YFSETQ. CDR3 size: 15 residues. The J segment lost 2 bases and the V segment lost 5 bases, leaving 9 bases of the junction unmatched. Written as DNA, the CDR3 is TGCGCCAGCAGGGGCGGGACAGACTCTAACACTGAAGCTTTCTTT. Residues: CASRGGTDSNTEAFF. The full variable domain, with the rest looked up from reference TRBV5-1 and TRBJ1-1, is KAGVTQTPRYLIKTRGQQVTLSCSPISGHRSVSWYQQTPGQGLQFLFEYFSETQRNKGNFPGRFSGRQFSNSRSEMNVSTLELGDSALYLCASRGGTDSNTEAFFGQGTRLTVV.

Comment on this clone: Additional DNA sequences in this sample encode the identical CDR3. CDR3 sequence (DNA): TGTGCCAGTAGACAGGGGAGAGAAACTGAAGCTTTCTTT. This codes for CASRQGRETEAFF. The chain has TRBV19 and TRBJ1-1; TRBD1 agrees at 7 bases. There are 13 residues in the CDR3. V lost 6 bases, J lost 5 bases, and 6 bases stayed unmatched. Germline V gene data show CDR1 as LNHDA and CDR2 as SQIVND (reference sequence).

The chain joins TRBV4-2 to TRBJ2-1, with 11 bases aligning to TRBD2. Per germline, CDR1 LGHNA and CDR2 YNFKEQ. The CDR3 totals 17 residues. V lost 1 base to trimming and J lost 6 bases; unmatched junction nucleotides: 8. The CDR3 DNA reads TGTGCCAGCAGCCAAGGACTAGCGGGATTCCAGGGCAATGAGCAGTTCTTC. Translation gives CASSQGLAGFQGNEQFF.

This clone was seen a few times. CDR3 in DNA: TGCAGCGTTGAACCCCGGGATAGCGGGGGGGCCGGGGCAGATACGCAGTATTTT. Translated: CSVEPRDSGGAGADTQYF. This chain joins TRBV29-1 and TRBJ2-3, with TRBD2 identical over 11 bases. Germline CDR1 reads SQVTM; CDR2 reads ANQGSEA. The CDR3 consists of 18 residues. J gave up 4 bases and V 2 bases, and 14 bases lay outside the gene matches.

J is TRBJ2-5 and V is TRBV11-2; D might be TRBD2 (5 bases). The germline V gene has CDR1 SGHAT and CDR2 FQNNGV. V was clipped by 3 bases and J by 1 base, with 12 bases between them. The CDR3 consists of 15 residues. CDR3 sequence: CASSFGGGSQETQYF. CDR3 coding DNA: TGTGCCAGCAGCTTCGGAGGCGGGTCCCAAGAGACCCAGTACTTC.

The CDR3 nucleotides are TGTGCCAGCAGCCTAGAACAGGGCCGGGAAAAACTGTTTTTT. Translated: CASSLEQGREKLFF. The chain employs TRBV5-4 and TRBJ1-4; D perhaps matches TRBD1 (6 bases). The CDR3 spans 14 residues. CDR1 is SGHNT and CDR2 is YYREEE in the germline V gene (reference sequence). Trimming cost V 4 bases and J 8 bases, with 15 bases left between them.

DNA of the CDR3: TGCGCCAGCAGCTCTTCACCGGGACAACGAGTATCAGCCCAGCATTTT. It specifies CASSSSPGQRVSAQHF. This chain links TRBV5-1 with TRBJ1-5; D may be TRBD1 (6 bases). This CDR3 is built from 16 residues. CDR1 is SGHRS and CDR2 is YFSETQ in the germline V gene. Trimming removed 3 bases from V and 11 bases from J, with 24 bases in between.

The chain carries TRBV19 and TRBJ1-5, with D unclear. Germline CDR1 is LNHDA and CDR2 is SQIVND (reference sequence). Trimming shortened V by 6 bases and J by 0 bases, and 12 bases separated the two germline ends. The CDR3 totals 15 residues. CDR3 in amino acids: CASRERGYSNQPQHF. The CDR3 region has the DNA TGTGCCAGTAGAGAGAGAGGTTATAGCAATCAGCCCCAGCATTTT.

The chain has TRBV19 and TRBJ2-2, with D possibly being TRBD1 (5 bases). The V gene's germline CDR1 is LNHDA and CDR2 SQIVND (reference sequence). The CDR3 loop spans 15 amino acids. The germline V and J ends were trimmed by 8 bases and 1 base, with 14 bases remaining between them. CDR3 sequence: CASRLETENTGELFF. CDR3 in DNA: TGTGCCAGTCGGTTGGAGACAGAGAACACCGGGGAGCTGTTTTTT.

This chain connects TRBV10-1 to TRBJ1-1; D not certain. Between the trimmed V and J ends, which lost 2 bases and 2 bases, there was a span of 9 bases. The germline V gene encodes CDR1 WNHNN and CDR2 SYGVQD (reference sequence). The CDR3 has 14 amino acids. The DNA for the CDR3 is TGCGCCAGCAGTGAGATTGGAGCAAACACTGAAGCTTTCTTT. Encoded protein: CASSEIGANTEAFF.

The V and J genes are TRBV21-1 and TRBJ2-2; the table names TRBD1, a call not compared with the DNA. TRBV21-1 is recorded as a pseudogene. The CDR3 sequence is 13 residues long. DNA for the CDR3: TGTGCCGGTGGGACAGGGAACACCGGGGAGCTGTTTTTT. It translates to CAGGTGNTGELFF.

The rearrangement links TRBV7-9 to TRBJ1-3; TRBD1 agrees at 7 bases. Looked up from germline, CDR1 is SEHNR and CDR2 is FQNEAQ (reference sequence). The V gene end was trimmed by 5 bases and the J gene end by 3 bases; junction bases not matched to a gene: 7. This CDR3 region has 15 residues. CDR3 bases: TGTGCCAGCAGCCTAGACAGGGACCATGGAAACACCATATATTTT. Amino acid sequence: CASSLDRDHGNTIYF.

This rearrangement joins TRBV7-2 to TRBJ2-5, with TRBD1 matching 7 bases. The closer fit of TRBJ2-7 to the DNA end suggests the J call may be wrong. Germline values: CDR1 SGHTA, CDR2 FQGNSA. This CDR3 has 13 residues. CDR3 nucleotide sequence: TGTGCCAGCAGCTTACAAGGGGGCGACGAGCAGTACTTC. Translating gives CASSLQGGDEQYF.

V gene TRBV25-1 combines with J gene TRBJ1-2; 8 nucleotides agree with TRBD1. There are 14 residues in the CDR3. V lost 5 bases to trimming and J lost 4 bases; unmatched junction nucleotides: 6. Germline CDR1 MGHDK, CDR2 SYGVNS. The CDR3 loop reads CASSPRTGTYGYTF. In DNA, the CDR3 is TGTGCCAGCAGTCCGAGGACAGGGACCTATGGCTACACCTTC.

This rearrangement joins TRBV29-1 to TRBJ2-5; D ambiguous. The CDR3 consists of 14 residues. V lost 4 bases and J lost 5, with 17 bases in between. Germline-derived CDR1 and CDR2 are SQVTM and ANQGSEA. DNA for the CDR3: TGCAGCGTTGCTCGAACGGCTGCCGGGGAGACCCAGTACTTC. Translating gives CSVARTAAGETQYF.

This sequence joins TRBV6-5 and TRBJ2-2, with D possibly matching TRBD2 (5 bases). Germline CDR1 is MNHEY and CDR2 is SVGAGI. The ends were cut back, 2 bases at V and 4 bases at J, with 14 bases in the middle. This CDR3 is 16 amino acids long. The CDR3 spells CASSYDPPRGTGELFF. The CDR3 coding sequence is TGTGCCAGCAGTTACGATCCCCCTCGGGGCACCGGGGAGCTGTTTTTT.

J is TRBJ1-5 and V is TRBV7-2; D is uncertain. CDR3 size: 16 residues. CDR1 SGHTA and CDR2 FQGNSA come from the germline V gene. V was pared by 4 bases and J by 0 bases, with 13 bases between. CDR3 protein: CASSSADIFSNQPQHF. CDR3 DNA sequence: TGTGCCAGCAGCTCCGCTGACATTTTTAGCAATCAGCCCCAGCATTTT.

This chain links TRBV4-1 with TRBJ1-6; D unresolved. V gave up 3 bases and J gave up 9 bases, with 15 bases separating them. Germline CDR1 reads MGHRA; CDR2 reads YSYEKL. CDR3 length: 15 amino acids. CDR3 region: CASSQGLTNSSPLHF. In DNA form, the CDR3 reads TGCGCCAGCAGCCAGGGCTTGACCAATAGTTCACCCCTCCACTTT.

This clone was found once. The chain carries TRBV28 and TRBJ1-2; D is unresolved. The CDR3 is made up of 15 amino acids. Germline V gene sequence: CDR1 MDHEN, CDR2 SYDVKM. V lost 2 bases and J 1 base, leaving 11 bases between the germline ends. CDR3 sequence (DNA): TGTGCCAGCAGTTTAACAGCAGCATTTAACTATGGCTACACCTTC. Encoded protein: CASSLTAAFNYGYTF.

CDR3 region: CASSPSGTQYLSTEAFF. CDR3 coding DNA: TGTGCCAGCAGCCCATCCGGGACACAATACCTTAGCACTGAAGCTTTCTTT. V gene TRBV28 combines with J gene TRBJ1-1; a weak D match, TRBD1 (6 bases). CDR1 is MDHEN and CDR2 is SYDVKM in the germline V gene. Trimming took off 6 bases at V and 4 bases at J, with 24 bases between the two ends. The CDR3 spans 17 residues.

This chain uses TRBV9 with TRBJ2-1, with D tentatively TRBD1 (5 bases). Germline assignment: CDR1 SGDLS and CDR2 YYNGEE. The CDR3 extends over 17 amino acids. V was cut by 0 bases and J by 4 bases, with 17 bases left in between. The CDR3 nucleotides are TGTGCCAGCAGCGTAGATACAGGAGAAGCTAGTTACAATGAGCAGTTCTTC. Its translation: CASSVDTGEASYNEQFF.

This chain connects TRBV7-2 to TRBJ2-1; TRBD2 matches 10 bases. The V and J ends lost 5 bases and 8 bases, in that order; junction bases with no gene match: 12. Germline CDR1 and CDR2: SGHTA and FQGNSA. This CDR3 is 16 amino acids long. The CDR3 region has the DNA TGTGCCAGCAGCCTCCTTAGCGGGGGGCGGTCGGATGAGCAGTTCTTC. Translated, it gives CASSLLSGGRSDEQFF.

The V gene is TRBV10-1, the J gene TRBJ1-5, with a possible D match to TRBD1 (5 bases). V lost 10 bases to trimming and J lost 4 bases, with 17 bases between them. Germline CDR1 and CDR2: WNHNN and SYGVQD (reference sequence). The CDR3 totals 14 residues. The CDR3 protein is CATPTEGPNQPQHF. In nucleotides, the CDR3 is TGCGCCACCCCGACGGAGGGGCCAAATCAGCCCCAGCATTTT.

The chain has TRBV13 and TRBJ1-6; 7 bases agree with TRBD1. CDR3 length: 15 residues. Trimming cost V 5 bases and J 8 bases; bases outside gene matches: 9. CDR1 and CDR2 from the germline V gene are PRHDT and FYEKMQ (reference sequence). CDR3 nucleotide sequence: TGTGCCAGCAGCCGTCAAACACAGGGGTATTCACCCCTCCACTTT. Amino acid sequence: CASSRQTQGYSPLHF.

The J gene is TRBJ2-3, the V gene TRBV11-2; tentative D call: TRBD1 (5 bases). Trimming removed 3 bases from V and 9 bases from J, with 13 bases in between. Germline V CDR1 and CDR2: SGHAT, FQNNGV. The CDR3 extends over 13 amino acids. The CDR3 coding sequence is TGTGCCAGCAGCTTCTCAAGGGGCGAAACGCAGTATTTT. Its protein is CASSFSRGETQYF.

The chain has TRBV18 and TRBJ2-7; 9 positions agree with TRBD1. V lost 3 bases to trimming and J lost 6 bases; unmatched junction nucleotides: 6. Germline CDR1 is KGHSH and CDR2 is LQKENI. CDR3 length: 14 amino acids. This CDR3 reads CASSPGQGRGEQYF. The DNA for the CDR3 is TGTGCCAGCTCACCGGGACAGGGAAGGGGCGAGCAGTACTTC.

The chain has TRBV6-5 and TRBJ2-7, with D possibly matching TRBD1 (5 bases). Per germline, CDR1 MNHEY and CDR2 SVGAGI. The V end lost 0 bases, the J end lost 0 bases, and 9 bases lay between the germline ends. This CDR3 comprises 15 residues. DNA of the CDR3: TGTGCCAGCAGTTACTCTTCTGACAGCTCCTACGAGCAGTACTTC. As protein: CASSYSSDSSYEQYF.